The 3 T cell receptor beta chains below were found in one sample sequenced in a study of control samples from healthy donors and cancer patients. Sequenced by immunoSEQ multiplex PCR; TCRdb stores in-frame clones only, minus some. The data hold under 80,000 clones, with 90% to 95% observed a single time. Source material: blood. All receptors derive from a woman in her 40s in good health.

The chain has TRBV27 and TRBJ2-2; TRBD1 matches at 8 bases. V was clipped by 4 bases and J by 4 bases; unmatched bases: 5. There are 15 residues in the CDR3. The V gene's germline CDR1 is MNHEY and CDR2 SMNVEV (reference sequence). Written as DNA, the CDR3 is TGTGCCAGCAGTTCCGGACAGGGAAGCACCGGGGAGCTGTTTTTT. Translated: CASSSGQGSTGELFF.

V usage is TRBV7-9 and J usage is TRBJ2-1; D perhaps matches TRBD2 (5 bases). Trimming pared 6 bases from V and 11 bases from J, leaving 20 bases between. Germline V gives CDR1 SEHNR, CDR2 FQNEAQ (reference sequence). The CDR3 is 14 residues long. This CDR3 reads CASRTTRSTEKQFF. Written as DNA, the CDR3 is TGTGCCAGCAGGACAACTAGGTCGACGGAGAAGCAGTTCTTC.

This chain connects TRBV12-5 to TRBJ2-3, with TRBD2 identical over 11 bases. Trimming at V came to 6 bases and at J to 2 bases, leaving 7 bases not matched to a gene. Germline values: CDR1 LGHNT, CDR2 FRNRAP. This CDR3 spans 16 amino acids. The CDR3 sequence: CASGPGTSGNTDTQYF. The CDR3 bases are TGTGCTAGTGGACCCGGGACTAGCGGTAACACAGATACGCAGTATTTT.